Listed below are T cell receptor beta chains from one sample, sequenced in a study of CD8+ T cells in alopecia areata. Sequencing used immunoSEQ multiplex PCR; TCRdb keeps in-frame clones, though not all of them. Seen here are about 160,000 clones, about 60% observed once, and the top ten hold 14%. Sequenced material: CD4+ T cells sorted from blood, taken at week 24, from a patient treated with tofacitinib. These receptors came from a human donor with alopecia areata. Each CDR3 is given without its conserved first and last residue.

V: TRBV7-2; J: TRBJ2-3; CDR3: ASSLEMAVSTDTQY
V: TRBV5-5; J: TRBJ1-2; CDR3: ASSYRGGDGYT
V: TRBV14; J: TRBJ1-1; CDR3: ASSQSLMGNTEAF
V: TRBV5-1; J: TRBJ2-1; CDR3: ASSEGGSVDEQF
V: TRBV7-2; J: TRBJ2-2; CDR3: ASSLDQGDGELF
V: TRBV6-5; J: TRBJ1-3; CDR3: ASSPRNSGNTIY
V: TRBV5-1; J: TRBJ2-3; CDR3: ASSSEVVSDTQY
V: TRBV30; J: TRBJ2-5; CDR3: AWSHPITKTQY
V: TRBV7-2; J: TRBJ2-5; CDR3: ASSQTRGAETQY
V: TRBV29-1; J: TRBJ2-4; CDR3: SVGGGGKNIQY
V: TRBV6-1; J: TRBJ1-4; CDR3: ASSRGQGEKLF
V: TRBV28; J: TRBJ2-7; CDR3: ASIGGTNEQY
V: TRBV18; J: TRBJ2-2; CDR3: ASSPRQANTGELF
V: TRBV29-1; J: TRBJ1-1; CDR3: SVSVVPLLQNTEAF
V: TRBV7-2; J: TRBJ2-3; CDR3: ASSFEGLGTQY
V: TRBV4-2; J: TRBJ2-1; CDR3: ASSQASGGADEQF
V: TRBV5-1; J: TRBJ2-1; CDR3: ASNRDNAYNEQF
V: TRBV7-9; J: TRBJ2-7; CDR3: AGGFTGSYEQY
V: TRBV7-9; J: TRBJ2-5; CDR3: ASSFQETQY
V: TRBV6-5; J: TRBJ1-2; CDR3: ATTDRDDYGYT
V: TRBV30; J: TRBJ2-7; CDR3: AWGVSVYEQY
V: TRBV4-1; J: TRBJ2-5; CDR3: ASSQDRQRQETQY
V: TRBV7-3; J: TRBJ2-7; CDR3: ASSLDAGYEQY
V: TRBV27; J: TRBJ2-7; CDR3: ASSFRRGGTGPYEQY
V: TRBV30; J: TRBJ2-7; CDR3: AWTFPGMGEQY
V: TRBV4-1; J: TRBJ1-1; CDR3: ASSQGWLGITEAF
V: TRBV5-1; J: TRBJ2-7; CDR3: ASSLRGYEQY
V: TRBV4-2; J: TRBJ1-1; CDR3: ASSQALWSSTTEAF
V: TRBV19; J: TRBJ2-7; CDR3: ASSPNTYEQY
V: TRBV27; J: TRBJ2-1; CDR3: ASSLSGIRDNEQF
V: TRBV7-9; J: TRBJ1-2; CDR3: ASSDKKRGYGYT
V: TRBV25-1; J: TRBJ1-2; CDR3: ASSPGPYYGYT
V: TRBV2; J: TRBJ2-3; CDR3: ATGLDTDTQY
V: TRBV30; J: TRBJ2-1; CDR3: AWSIQGYNEQF
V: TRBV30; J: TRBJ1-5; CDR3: AWSHRGQQPQH
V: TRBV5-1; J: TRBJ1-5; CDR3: ASSLAGNQPQH
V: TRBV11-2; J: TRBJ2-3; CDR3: ASSLHPPRGGRDTQY
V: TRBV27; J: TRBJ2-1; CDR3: ASSFYKDFPSYNEQF
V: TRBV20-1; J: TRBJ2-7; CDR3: SANTAYEQY
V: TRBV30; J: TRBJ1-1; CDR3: AWSRQLNTEAF
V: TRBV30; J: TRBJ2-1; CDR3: AWSKGYGQF
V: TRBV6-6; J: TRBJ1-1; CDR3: ASSVGTEKAF
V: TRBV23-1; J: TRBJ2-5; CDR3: ASSQGRIQETQY